This is a list of T cell receptor beta chains from one sample in a study of blood T cell repertoires in COVID-19. Repertoires were generated with immunoSEQ multiplex PCR, while TCRdb's copy carries only in-frame clones and drops some. The sample shows under 450,000 clones, 65% to 90% of them seen only once. The sample was peripheral blood. These TCRs come from a woman aged 60-75 years with COVID-19, enrolled during active disease. Each CDR3 is given with its conserved first and last residue. The D gene is left open where the match is weak. Size tells how often a clone was seen (once, few, many) or the class of an expanded clone, and some rows leave it out.

d_gene | abundance | j_gene | v_gene | CDR3aa | CDR3nt
NA | NA | TRBJ1-5 | TRBV5-1 | CASSFNGGVEEAQHF | TGCGCCAGCAGCTTCAATGGAGGAGTAGAAGAGGCCCAGCATTTT
NA | NA | TRBJ2-1 | TRBV18 | CASSPPERSVYNEQFF | TGTGCCAGCTCACCACCGGAGAGGTCAGTATACAATGAGCAGTTCTTC
TRBD1 | NA | TRBJ2-7 | TRBV4-3 | CASSQDAGTGFYEQYF | TGCGCCAGCAGCCAAGACGCCGGGACAGGGTTCTACGAGCAGTACTTC
TRBD2 | NA | TRBJ2-1 | TRBV7-9 | CASSLGELAAINEQFF | TGTGCCAGCAGCTTAGGAGAACTAGCGGCCATCAATGAGCAGTTCTTC
TRBD1 | NA | TRBJ1-1 | TRBV29-1 | CSVVGGQVRNTEAFF | TGCAGCGTTGTAGGAGGACAGGTTAGGAACACTGAAGCTTTCTTT
NA | NA | TRBJ1-1 | TRBV5-5 | CASSPDSVGAYSGAFF | TGTGCCAGCAGCCCTGATTCAGTGGGTGCCTATAGCGGAGCTTTCTTT
TRBD1 | NA | TRBJ2-5 | TRBV7-7 | CASSLDTGVLETQYF | TGTGCCAGCAGCTTAGATACAGGGGTGTTAGAGACCCAGTACTTC
TRBD2 | NA | TRBJ2-2 | TRBV6-6 | CASKGTSGNGELFF | TGTGCCAGCAAGGGGACTAGCGGGAACGGGGAGCTGTTTTTT
NA | NA | TRBJ2-2 | TRBV11-3 | CASSLGSSSGELFF | TGTGCCAGCAGCTTAGGTAGTAGCTCCGGGGAGCTGTTTTTT
TRBD2 | few | TRBJ2-5 | TRBV7-9 | CASTPPEGAGGRETQYF | TGTGCCAGCACCCCCCCCGAGGGAGCGGGGGGCCGGGAGACCCAGTACTTC
NA | NA | TRBJ2-7 | TRBV29-1 | CSVEGGQYYEQYF | TGCAGCGTTGAAGGAGGACAGTACTACGAGCAGTACTTC
NA | NA | TRBJ2-7 | TRBV30 | CAWSLGQNYEQYF | TGTGCCTGGAGCCTAGGACAGAACTACGAGCAGTACTTC
NA | NA | TRBJ2-2 | TRBV5-1 | CASSFSDTGELFF | TGCGCCAGCAGCTTCAGCGACACCGGGGAGCTGTTTTTT
TRBD2 | NA | TRBJ2-3 | TRBV9 | CASSVAAGGTDTQYF | TGTGCCAGCAGCGTAGCAGCGGGGGGCACAGATACGCAGTATTTT
NA | NA | TRBJ2-7 | TRBV9 | CASSVAIGADEQYF | TGTGCCAGCAGCGTAGCTATAGGGGCGGACGAGCAGTACTTC
TRBD1 | NA | TRBJ1-2 | TRBV9 | CASSARQGVYYGYTF | TGTGCCAGCAGCGCCAGACAGGGGGTATACTATGGCTACACCTTC
NA | NA | TRBJ1-6 | TRBV6-1 | CASSYSDSPLHF | TGTGCCAGCAGTTATTCAGATTCACCCCTCCACTTT
TRBD2 | NA | TRBJ2-2 | TRBV5-1 | CASRTSGSTGELFF | TGCGCCAGTAGGACTAGCGGGAGCACCGGGGAGCTGTTTTTT
NA | NA | TRBJ1-2 | TRBV5-4 | CASSFGGNYGYTF | TGTGCCAGCAGCTTCGGGGGTAACTATGGCTACACCTTC
TRBD1 | NA | TRBJ2-7 | TRBV19 | CATKLSGGSYEQYF | TGTGCCACTAAATTATCAGGGGGCTCCTACGAGCAGTACTTC
TRBD1 | NA | TRBJ2-7 | TRBV3-1/TRBV3-2 | CASSLGQGARYEQYF | TGTGCCAGCAGCCTTGGACAGGGGGCCAGGTACGAGCAGTACTTC
NA | few | TRBJ1-5 | TRBV2 | CASSEGAGRNQPQHF | TGTGCCAGCAGTGAAGGGGCAGGTCGCAATCAGCCCCAGCATTTT
TRBD1 | NA | TRBJ2-7 | TRBV10-3 | CAILTGGDEQYF | TGTGCCATCCTGACAGGGGGAGACGAGCAGTACTTC
NA | NA | TRBJ1-1 | TRBV27 | CASQRGSPVTEAFF | TGTGCCAGCCAGCGCGGCTCCCCTGTAACTGAAGCTTTCTTT
NA | NA | TRBJ1-2 | TRBV6-5 | CASSYQGFGYTF | TGTGCCAGCAGTTACCAGGGATTTGGCTACACCTTC
NA | NA | TRBJ2-7 | TRBV6-5 | CASPDSYEQYF | TGTGCCAGCCCGGACAGCTACGAGCAGTACTTC
TRBD2 | NA | TRBJ2-2 | TRBV10-3 | CAIRYSGAGELFF | TGTGCCATCAGATATAGCGGGGCCGGGGAGCTGTTTTTT
NA | NA | TRBJ2-2 | TRBV5-1 | CASSGTSNTGELFF | TGCGCCAGCAGCGGGACATCGAACACCGGGGAGCTGTTTTTT
TRBD2 | NA | TRBJ2-5 | TRBV5-1 | CASSLAGGGETQYF | TGCGCCAGCAGCTTAGCGGGGGGTGGAGAGACCCAGTACTTC
TRBD1 | NA | TRBJ2-7 | TRBV5-4 | CASSAGQGYEQYF | TGTGCCAGCAGCGCGGGACAGGGGTACGAGCAGTACTTC
NA | NA | TRBJ2-1 | TRBV7-2 | CASSSPSGGNEQFF | TGTGCCAGCAGCTCCCCCAGCGGCGGAAATGAGCAGTTCTTC